This note documents a single T cell receptor (beta chain) sequence. The data are from a study of blood T cell repertoires in COVID-19. V dropped 4 bases and J dropped 4 bases, with 15 bases sitting between them. This CDR3 has 14 amino acids. The germline V gene has CDR1 GTSNPN and CDR2 SVGIG (reference sequence). Data came from immunoSEQ multiplex PCR; TCRdb stores just in-frame clones and leaves some out. Altogether around 330,000 clones are present, approximately 91% being singletons, with the ten largest covering around a tenth. The V and J genes are TRBV30 and TRBJ2-3; D is perhaps TRBD1 (5 bases). The sequencing sample was made of PBMCs or T cells enriched from blood (not recorded which). The receptor was derived from a woman aged 40 to 49 who had recovered from COVID-19. The CDR3 sequence: CAWMEGVGADTQYF. CDR3 nucleotides: TGTGCCTGGATGGAAGGGGTCGGCGCAGATACGCAGTATTTT. The variable domain in full, completed from reference TRBV30 and TRBJ2-3, reads SQTIHQWPATLVQPVGSPLSLECTVEGTSNPNLYWYRQAAGRGLQLLFYSVGIGQISSEVPQNLSASRPQDRQFILSSKKLLLSDSGFYLCAWMEGVGADTQYFGPGTRLTVL.